These T cell receptor beta chains were read from a single sample in a study of shared T cell receptors in the human thymus. Profiled with immunoSEQ multiplex PCR; TCRdb holds only in-frame clones, not every one. The sample has under 850,000 clones, over 75% seen once. The same data also contributed to another study, on human thymus T cells.

Source material: thymocytes. All receptors come from a boy younger than two with a congenital heart defect. CDR3s include the opening cysteine and the closing phenylalanine or tryptophan. A D gene is named only where the DNA matches it firmly. For some rows the clone size is stated as once, few or many, or as a class when expanded; others skip it.

>NA|TRBD2|TRBV28|TRBJ2-1
CASSFLLAGVVNEQFF
TGTGCCAGCAGTTTCCTACTAGCGGGAGTGGTTAATGAGCAGTTCTTC
>NA|NA|TRBV4-1|TRBJ2-2
CASSQERAVGPNTGELFF
TGCGCCAGCAGCCAAGAGAGGGCCGTAGGCCCCAACACCGGGGAGCTGTTTTTT
>NA|NA|TRBV4-3|TRBJ1-1
CASSQDWRNTEAFF
TGCGCCAGCAGCCAAGATTGGAGGAACACTGAAGCTTTCTTT
>once|NA|TRBV7-2|TRBJ1-1
CASSPWGQTEAFF
TGTGCCAGCAGTCCCTGGGGGCAAACTGAAGCTTTCTTT
>NA|TRBD1|TRBV6-5|TRBJ1-2
CASGQGVYYGYTF
TGTGCCAGCGGACAGGGGGTTTACTATGGCTACACCTTC
>once|TRBD1|TRBV4-3|TRBJ1-1
CASSPTTGTGMTFF
TGCGCCAGCAGCCCGACCACCGGGACAGGGATGACTTTCTTT
>NA|NA|TRBV28|TRBJ2-3
CASSLSFGGMGTDTQYF
TGTGCCAGCAGTTTATCCTTCGGCGGGATGGGCACAGATACGCAGTATTTT
>NA|TRBD2|TRBV5-1|TRBJ2-2
CASSLTTSGSVCAGELFF
TGCGCCAGCAGCCTAACCACTAGCGGGAGCGTATGCGCCGGGGAGCTGTTTTTT
>once|TRBD2|TRBV14|TRBJ2-3
CASSLGGSGGTNTDTQYF
TGTGCCAGCAGCCTCGGGGGTAGCGGGGGTACTAACACAGATACGCAGTATTTT
>NA|NA|TRBV21-1|TRBJ1-2
CAGLVPGREYGYTF
TGTGCCGGGCTCGTCCCAGGGAGGGAGTATGGCTACACCTTC
>NA|NA|TRBV2|TRBJ2-6
CASSGSGYTGFGANVLTF
TGTGCCAGCAGTGGAAGTGGTTATACAGGGTTCGGGGCCAACGTCCTGACTTTC
>NA|TRBD1|TRBV4-1|TRBJ1-1
CASSQDPGQGRRDTEAFF
TGCGCCAGCAGCCAAGATCCGGGACAGGGTCGGAGGGACACTGAAGCTTTCTTT
>NA|TRBD2|TRBV4-3|TRBJ2-5
CASSQGGLAVPGKYQETQYF
TGCGCCAGCAGCCAAGGAGGACTAGCGGTCCCCGGGAAGTACCAAGAGACCCAGTACTTC
>NA|TRBD2|TRBV4-3|TRBJ2-3
CASSLGLAGGYTDTQYF
TGCGCCAGCAGCCTCGGACTAGCGGGAGGGTACACAGATACGCAGTATTTT
>once|NA|TRBV5-1|TRBJ1-2
CASSLSWHPWAYGYTF
TGCGCCAGCAGCTTGTCGTGGCACCCTTGGGCCTATGGCTACACCTTC
>once|NA|TRBV7-9|TRBJ2-7
CASSSQPGTAAAYEQYF
TGTGCCAGCAGCTCACAGCCAGGGACTGCGGCGGCCTACGAGCAGTACTTC